This passage covers 28 T cell receptor beta chains from one sample sequenced in a study of T cell repertoires in cytomegalovirus infection. TCRdb used MiXCR to reprocess the reads, holding one entry per CDR3 protein. The sample lists 740,000 or so distinct CDR3 sequences, roughly a third occurring once. Sample: PBMCs. The origin of the receptors is a human donor in good health (CMV status not recorded). Some clones in this sample may be carry-over from other donors' samples.

The chain joins TRBV4-1 to TRBJ1-5, with 7 positions matching TRBD1. Trimming at V came to 4 bases and at J to 5 bases, leaving 8 bases not matched to a gene. There are 15 residues in the CDR3. CDR1 MGHRA and CDR2 YSYEKL come from the germline V gene. CDR3 in DNA: TGCGCCAGCAGCCTCCGAGACAGGGAAGATCAGCCCCAGCATTTT. Protein: CASSLRDREDQPQHF.

This clonotype occurred a few times. The V and J genes are TRBV6-5 and TRBJ1-4, with D hard to call. This CDR3 comprises 15 residues. CDR1 and CDR2 from the germline V gene are MNHEY and SVGAGI. V shed 0 bases and J shed 8 bases, with 13 bases lying between them. The CDR3 here is CASSYSTAPGEKLFF. The CDR3 nucleotides are TGTGCCAGCAGTTACTCGACCGCCCCTGGAGAAAAACTGTTTTTT.

The V gene is TRBV10-3, the J gene TRBJ2-3; the match to TRBD2 covers 9 bases. V lost 4 bases and J lost 3; bases outside the gene matches: 11. The germline gives CDR1 ENHRY, CDR2 SYGVKD. This CDR3 comprises 17 residues. Here the CDR3 DNA reads TGTGCCATCAGTGCCCCACCGCCGGGACTAGCAACAGATACGCAGTATTTT. Translating it yields CAISAPPPGLATDTQYF.

The rearrangement uses TRBV6-5 and TRBJ2-2; weak D call: TRBD1 (6 bases). The CDR3 consists of 14 residues. Germline V lookup: CDR1 MNHEY, CDR2 SVGAGI. Between the trimmed V and J ends, which lost 2 bases and 4 bases, there was a span of 8 bases. The CDR3 nucleotides read TGTGCCAGCAGTTACAGGGGGTTCACCGGGGAGCTGTTTTTT. Translating it yields CASSYRGFTGELFF.

This chain joins TRBV5-5 and TRBJ2-2; TRBD2 matches at 12 bases. V shed 0 bases and J 4 bases; nucleotides not matched to a gene: 10. Per the germline V gene, CDR1 is SGHKS and CDR2 is YYEKEE (reference sequence). The CDR3 consists of 19 residues. The CDR3 bases are TGTGCCAGCAGCTTGGCCGTGACTAGCGGGAGTTTGGGCACCGGGGAGCTGTTTTTT. It is translated as CASSLAVTSGSLGTGELFF.

This clonotype has ten or more counts. This chain links TRBV7-2 with TRBJ2-7; 8 bases match TRBD1. V shed 7 bases, J shed 7 bases, and the junction held 12 bases outside the gene matches. This CDR3 is built from 14 residues. Germline loops: CDR1 SGHTA, CDR2 FQGNSA. In DNA, the CDR3 is TGTGCCAGCAAAAAGGACAGGGTGCGAGGTGAGCAGTACTTC. This encodes CASKKDRVRGEQYF.

This clonotype was seen a handful of times. The genes are TRBV10-3 and TRBJ2-2, with a weak D call TRBD2 (5 bases). CDR3 length equals 15 residues. V dropped 3 bases and J dropped 1 base, with 9 bases sitting between them. Germline V gene sequence: CDR1 ENHRY, CDR2 SYGVKD. The CDR3 spells CAISDPGKNTGELFF. As DNA, the CDR3 is TGTGCCATCAGTGACCCGGGGAAGAACACCGGGGAGCTGTTTTTT.

This clonotype was counted between two and nine times. CDR3 amino acids: CSVVWAAGVINEQFF. In DNA, the CDR3 is TGCAGCGTTGTATGGGCAGCGGGCGTGATAAATGAGCAGTTCTTC. This chain connects TRBV29-1 to TRBJ2-1; maybe TRBD2 (6 bases). The CDR3 runs to 15 residues. Germline values: CDR1 SQVTM, CDR2 ANQGSEA. With 4 bases removed from V and 7 bases from J, the gap between germline ends came to 20 bases.

As to this clonotype: As the CDR3 is not closed by the conserved phenylalanine or tryptophan, this likely results from a read error. The genes are TRBV19 and TRBJ2-1, with TRBD2 identical over 11 bases. Germline V gene lookup returns CDR1 LNHDA and CDR2 SQIVND (reference sequence). This CDR3 comprises 15 residues. As DNA, the CDR3 is TGTGCCAGTAGCACTACTAGCGGGGGCTACAAGGAGCAGTTCTGC. The encoded protein is CASSTTSGGYKEQFC.

This clonotype occurred a few times. The V and J genes are TRBV7-9 and TRBJ1-1, with D perhaps TRBD1 (5 bases). Germline V CDR1 and CDR2: SEHNR, FQNEAQ (reference sequence). The CDR3 length is 15 residues. Trimming left V 1 base short and J 1 base short, with 10 bases between. CDR3 loop: CASSLGSQGNTEAFF. CDR3 nucleotide sequence: TGTGCCAGCAGCTTAGGTAGCCAGGGGAACACTGAAGCTTTCTTT.

This chain links TRBV6-2 or TRBV6-3 with TRBJ2-3; TRBD2 matches at 10 bases. Germline V gene data show CDR1 as MNHEY and CDR2 as SVGEGT. The CDR3 is 17 residues long. With V trimmed by 5 bases and J by 0 bases, 8 bases remained unmatched. In DNA form, the CDR3 reads TGTGCCAGCAGTGGAAAACTAGCGGGGATAAGCACAGATACGCAGTATTTT. It encodes CASSGKLAGISTDTQYF.

The sample holds a few counts of this clonotype. This chain uses TRBV28 with TRBJ2-7, with a possible D match to TRBD1 (6 bases). CDR3 length: 12 residues. Germline CDR1 and CDR2: MDHEN and SYDVKM. V lost 8 bases and J 4 bases, leaving 12 bases between the germline ends. The CDR3 DNA reads as TGTGCCAGCTTGGACAGCAGGTACGAGCAGTACTTC. Translated, it gives CASLDSRYEQYF.

This clonotype was picked up many times. This sequence joins TRBV7-2 and TRBJ1-4; D is perhaps TRBD1 (6 bases). Trimming removed 5 bases from V and 8 bases from J, with 15 bases in between. Germline values: CDR1 SGHTA, CDR2 FQGNSA. The CDR3 is 14 amino acids. The chain's CDR3 is CASSPQQGPEKLFF. The DNA for the CDR3 is TGTGCCAGCAGCCCCCAACAGGGCCCAGAAAAACTGTTTTTT. The full variable domain, with the rest looked up from reference TRBV7-2 and TRBJ1-4, is GAGVSQSPSNKVTEKGKDVELRCDPISGHTALYWYRQSLGQGLEFLIYFQGNSAPDKSGLPSDRFSAERTGGSVSTLTIQRTQQEDSAVYLCASSPQQGPEKLFFGSGTQLSVL.

The chain is built from TRBV19 and TRBJ2-1; a possible D gene is TRBD2 (6 bases). This CDR3 is 15 amino acids long. In germline, CDR1 is LNHDA, CDR2 SQIVND (reference sequence). Trimming pared 9 bases from V and 2 bases from J, leaving 17 bases between. The CDR3 DNA sequence: TGTGCCAGCACCCTAGCGCCGGGGGCCTACAATGAGCAGTTCTTC. Translation: CASTLAPGAYNEQFF.

This chain joins TRBV5-1 and TRBJ2-5; possible D gene TRBD1, 5 bases. Germline values: CDR1 SGHRS, CDR2 YFSETQ. V shed 3 bases and J shed 5 bases, with 17 bases lying between them. The CDR3 is 15 residues long. The CDR3 DNA reads TGCGCCAGCAGCTCCGAGCCAGGGTTTGGGGAGACCCAGTACTTC. Translating it yields CASSSEPGFGETQYF.

This clonotype was seen a few times. The J gene is TRBJ2-7, the V gene TRBV12-3 or TRBV12-4, with D possibly being TRBD1 (5 bases). Trimming took off 8 bases at V and 0 bases at J, with 11 bases between the two ends. The CDR3 extends over 13 amino acids. The CDR3 DNA follows: TGTGCCAGCCGTCAGCAGGGCTCCTACGAGCAGTACTTC. It yields the protein CASRQQGSYEQYF.

Turning to this clonotype: The CDR3 carries no conserved terminal phenylalanine or tryptophan, so it likely arises from a read error. The rearrangement joins TRBV6-6 to TRBJ2-1; 16 bases line up with TRBD2. Trimming took 0 bases from V and 2 from J; bases not matched to a gene: 4. The CDR3 length is 19 residues. Germline V gene data show CDR1 as MNHNY and CDR2 as SVGAGI (reference sequence). The CDR3 is CASSYSGTSGRGAYNEQFL. The CDR3, as DNA: TGTGCCAGCAGTTACTCCGGGACTAGCGGGAGGGGGGCCTACAATGAGCAGTTCTTG.

This rearrangement joins TRBV12-3 or TRBV12-4 to TRBJ2-5; tentatively, D is TRBD1 (5 bases). With 2 bases removed from V and 5 bases from J, the gap between germline ends came to 18 bases. The CDR3 consists of 16 residues. CDR3 sequence: CASSLSGLKGRETQYF. The CDR3 DNA sequence: TGTGCCAGCAGTTTAAGTGGATTGAAGGGGCGGGAGACCCAGTACTTC.

This clonotype was observed a few times. The rearrangement links TRBV24-1 to TRBJ2-6; the match to TRBD1 covers 10 bases. From germline, CDR1 is KGHDR and CDR2 SFDVKD. The CDR3 has 17 residues. The V gene end was trimmed by 10 bases and the J gene end by 1 base; junction bases not matched to a gene: 9. The CDR3 nucleotides are TGTGCCACTCTGGCCGGGACAGGGGTTTCTGGGGCCAACGTCCTGACTTTC. It is translated as CATLAGTGVSGANVLTF.

The chain couples TRBV7-2 to TRBJ2-7, with 9 bases aligning to TRBD1. The CDR3 extends over 15 amino acids. J gave up 1 base and V 4 bases, and 5 bases lay outside the gene matches. Germline-derived CDR1 and CDR2 are SGHTA and FQGNSA. The CDR3, as DNA: TGTGCCAGCAGCTCGGGACAGGGACAATCCTACGAGCAGTACTTC. Its protein product is CASSSGQGQSYEQYF.

The sample holds a few counts of this clonotype. This rearrangement joins TRBV10-3 to TRBJ2-7, with D maybe TRBD1 (5 bases). With 6 bases removed from V and 0 bases from J, the gap between germline ends came to 12 bases. Germline V gene lookup returns CDR1 ENHRY and CDR2 SYGVKD. This CDR3 region has 14 residues. The CDR3 DNA reads TGTGCCATCAGCAGACAGAAGAGCTCCTACGAGCAGTACTTC. It codes for CAISRQKSSYEQYF.

The chain recombines TRBV28 with TRBJ1-1; D may be TRBD1 (6 bases). The CDR3 is 14 residues long. Between the trimmed V and J ends, which lost 2 bases and 4 bases, there was a span of 11 bases. Germline V CDR1 and CDR2: MDHEN, SYDVKM. CDR3 region: CASSLIGGTTEAFF. In DNA form, the CDR3 reads TGTGCCAGCAGTTTAATAGGGGGAACCACTGAAGCTTTCTTT.

This clonotype showed up many times. The chain has TRBV7-8 and TRBJ2-7, with 8 positions matching TRBD2. V gave up 1 base and J gave up 3 bases; unmatched junction bases: 5. This CDR3 is built from 15 residues. Per germline, CDR1 SGHVS and CDR2 FQNEAQ. The CDR3 spells CASSLGRTSHYEQYF. CDR3 bases: TGTGCCAGCAGCTTAGGTCGGACTAGCCACTACGAGCAGTACTTC.

V is TRBV7-3 and J is TRBJ2-3; tentatively, D is TRBD2 (5 bases). Trimming took off 4 bases at V and 4 bases at J, with 18 bases between the two ends. Germline assignment: CDR1 SGHTA and CDR2 FQGTGA. The length of the CDR3 is 16 residues. CDR3 bases: TGTGCCAGCAGCTACGGGGTCAGTGCGTCGGCAGATACGCAGTATTTT. Translated, it gives CASSYGVSASADTQYF.

This clonotype was seen repeatedly, ten times or more. The chain links TRBV7-9 to TRBJ2-7; D remains ambiguous. Per the germline V gene, CDR1 is SEHNR and CDR2 is FQNEAQ (reference sequence). This CDR3 region has 12 residues. V dropped 6 bases and J dropped 1 base, with 7 bases sitting between them. CDR3 sequence (DNA): TGTGCCAGCAGTTTTAGGTCCTACGAGCAGTACTTC. This sequence encodes CASSFRSYEQYF.

As for this clonotype: A much larger clone sits a single nucleotide away, making a read error possible. The CDR3 loop is CVSSLTRKDEQYF. As DNA, the CDR3 is TGTGTCAGCAGCTTGACACGTAAGGACGAGCAGTACTTC. The chain links TRBV7-2 to TRBJ2-7, with D unclear. CDR3 length: 13 residues. Germline loops: CDR1 SGHTA, CDR2 FQGNSA.

The rearrangement uses TRBV12-3 or TRBV12-4 and TRBJ2-7; 8 nucleotides agree with TRBD1. Trimming took 3 bases from V and 7 from J; bases not matched to a gene: 11. The CDR3 contains 15 residues. Here the CDR3 DNA reads TGTGCCAGCAGTTTCCCAGGGGGCCCCCTGCGTGAGCAGTACTTC. This codes for CASSFPGGPLREQYF.

The chain couples TRBV7-9 to TRBJ2-7, with TRBD2 matching over 11 bases. The CDR3 has 18 residues. Germline-derived CDR1 and CDR2 are SEHNR and FQNEAQ (reference sequence). J was trimmed by 0 bases and V by 8 bases; bases with no gene match: 15. The CDR3 here is CASEILAGVRGSSYEQYF. The CDR3 region has the DNA TGTGCCAGCGAAATACTAGCGGGAGTTAGAGGGAGCTCCTACGAGCAGTACTTC.